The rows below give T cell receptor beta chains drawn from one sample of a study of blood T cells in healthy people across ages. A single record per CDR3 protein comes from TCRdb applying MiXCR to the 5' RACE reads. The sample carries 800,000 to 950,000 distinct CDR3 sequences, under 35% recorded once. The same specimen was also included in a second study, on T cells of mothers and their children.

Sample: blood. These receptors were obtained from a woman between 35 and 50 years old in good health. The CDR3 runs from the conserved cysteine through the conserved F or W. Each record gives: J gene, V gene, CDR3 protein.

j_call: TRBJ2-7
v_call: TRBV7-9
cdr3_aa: CASSADRGRTYEQYF

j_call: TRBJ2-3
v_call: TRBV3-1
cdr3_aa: CASSQTTFSTDTQYF

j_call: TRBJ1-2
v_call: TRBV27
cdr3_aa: CASSLTPGGGSGGYTF

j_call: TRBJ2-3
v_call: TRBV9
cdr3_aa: CASSPDGTVSTDTQYF

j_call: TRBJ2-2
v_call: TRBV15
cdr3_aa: CATSRGNRARNTGELFF

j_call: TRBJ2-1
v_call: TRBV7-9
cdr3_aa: CASFQGGSYNEQFF

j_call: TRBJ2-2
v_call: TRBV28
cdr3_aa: CASREARGRAGELFF

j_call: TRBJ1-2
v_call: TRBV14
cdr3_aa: CASSQEGTNYGYTF

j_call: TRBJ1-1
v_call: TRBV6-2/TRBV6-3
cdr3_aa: CASRGGQSEAFF

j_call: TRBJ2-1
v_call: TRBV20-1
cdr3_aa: CSAASGRAMNEQFF

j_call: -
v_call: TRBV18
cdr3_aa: CASSPRASGVVGDTQHF

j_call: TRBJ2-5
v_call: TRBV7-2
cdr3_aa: CASSLSPYNKQYF

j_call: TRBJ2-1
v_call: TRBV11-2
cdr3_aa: CASSPRRQGGGNEQFF

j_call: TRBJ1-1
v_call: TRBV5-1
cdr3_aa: CASSPPERGVTEAFF

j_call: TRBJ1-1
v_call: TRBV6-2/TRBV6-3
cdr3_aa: CASSHPEANTEAFF

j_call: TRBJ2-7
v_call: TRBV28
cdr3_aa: CASSPPPGGVYEQYF

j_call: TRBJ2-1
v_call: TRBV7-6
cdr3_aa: CASSPLGGGNEQFF

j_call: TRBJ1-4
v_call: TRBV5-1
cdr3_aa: CASRAQAEATNEKLFF

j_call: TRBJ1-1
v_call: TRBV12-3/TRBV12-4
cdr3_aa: CASSLGGVMNTEAFF

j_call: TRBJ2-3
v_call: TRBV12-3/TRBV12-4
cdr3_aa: CASSFTRTDTQYF

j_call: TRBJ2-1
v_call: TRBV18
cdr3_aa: CASSPLAGTSYNEQFF

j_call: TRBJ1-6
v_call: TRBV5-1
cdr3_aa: CASSLSGNSPPHF

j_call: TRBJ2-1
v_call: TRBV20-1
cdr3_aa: CSAGQGQNEQFF

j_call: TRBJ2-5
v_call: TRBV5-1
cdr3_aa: CASSFGRPLTQETQYF

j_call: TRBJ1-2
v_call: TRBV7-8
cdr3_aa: CASSLDRMLQRNYGYTF

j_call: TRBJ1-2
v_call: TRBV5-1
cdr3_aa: CASSDGGFDFYGYTF

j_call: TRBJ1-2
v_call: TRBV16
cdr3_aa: CASSEGGNYGCTF

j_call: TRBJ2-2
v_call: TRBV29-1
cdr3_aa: CSVGLAPGELFF

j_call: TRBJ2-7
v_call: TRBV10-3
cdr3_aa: CATKMTVTTYEQYF

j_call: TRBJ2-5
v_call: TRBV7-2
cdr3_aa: CASSLARSGAGEQYF

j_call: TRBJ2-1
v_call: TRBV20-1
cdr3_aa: CSASSGTARMADGQFF

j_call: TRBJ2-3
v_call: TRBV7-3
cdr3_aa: CASSRGLWDTQYF